This T cell receptor beta chain was observed in a study of OX40 agonist ivuxolimab in advanced cancers. In the study overall: A diagnosis of hepatocellular carcinoma, melanoma, renal cell or head and neck cancer was present in dose-escalation patients.

Study-level findings and limits: More expanded clones were seen, on average, in CD8+ T cells than in CD4+. Researchers did not establish what antigens the expanded peripheral T cells target.

Clones were read by immunoSEQ multiplex PCR, and TCRdb kept only the in-frame ones, dropping some. The sample consists of under 100,000 clones, about 84% of them appearing once. Germline-derived CDR1 and CDR2 are SGHTA and FQGNSA. V shed 5 bases, J shed 0 bases, and the junction held 10 bases outside the gene matches. The CDR3 runs to 18 residues. As regards this clone: Its target is not known.

The receptor was derived from an adult with an advanced solid tumor such as melanoma, head and neck, liver or kidney cancer. This material consisted of CD4+ or CD8+ T cells sorted from blood, taken in a trial of the OX40 agonist ivuxolimab. The chain employs TRBV7-2 and TRBJ2-6, with 7 bases aligning to TRBD1. CDR3 residues: CASSRQGVLLSGANVLTF. The DNA of the CDR3 is TGTGCCAGCAGCCGTCAGGGGGTCCTTCTCTCTGGGGCCAACGTCCTGACTTTC. Together with reference TRBV7-2 and TRBJ2-6, the CDR3 gives the full variable domain: GAGVSQSPSNKVTEKGKDVELRCDPISGHTALYWYRQSLGQGLEFLIYFQGNSAPDKSGLPSDRFSAERTGGSVSTLTIQRTQQEDSAVYLCASSRQGVLLSGANVLTFGAGSRLTVL.